The entry below gives a single T cell receptor (beta chain) sequence along with its context. Its antigen specificity is not known. No much larger clonotype is one base removed from it; base qualities were not supplied. Participants in the prospective study were enrolled through a virtual design, were aged roughly 18 to 100 years, and lived in about 25 United States geographic areas. In the prospective study, participants were assigned to cohorts based on the clinical history participants reported in a screening survey and a study questionnaire. In the prospective study, mobile phlebotomists collected whole blood, serum and a nasopharyngeal or oropharyngeal swab from each participant. Over an approximately 2-month period, participants in the prospective study had the option of providing additional blood draws and questionnaires. Prospective study blood samples were shipped either frozen or at room temperature before DNA extraction.

The sample belongs to a study of blood T cell repertoires in COVID-19 (dated by TCRdb to 2019 to 2021). Regarding the research as a whole: Samples from collaborators originated in the United States, Italy and Spain and spanned both the acute and convalescent phases of COVID-19. The prospective study material was composed of cDNA or gDNA derived from T cells, B-cell-depleted T cells, or PBMCs. Deeply sampled blood TCRbeta repertoires from subjects exposed to, actively infected with, or recovered from COVID-19 were included in the dataset. The repertoires were made available in a free public database intended to serve as a resource for research on the immune response to SARS-CoV-2. The samples were drawn from the first 160 participants of the ongoing ImmuneRACE study and from over a thousand subjects provided by 6 global collaborators. Sample metadata almost always included a de-identified subject ID, COVID-19 status, age in years and sex. HLA class I and class II types, where available, came from metadata supplied by the sample provider rather than from assay-based typing.

TCRbeta CDR3 regions were amplified from genomic DNA using the immunoSEQ Assay, a bias-controlled multiplex PCR. For the original study's pipeline: The number of nucleated cells in each sample was estimated from the amplification of reference gene primers within the assay. Sequence reads were collapsed and filtered to measure the absolute abundance of every unique TCRbeta CDR3 rearrangement. For each sample, productive Simpson clonality was calculated by taking the square root of Simpson's diversity index across productive rearrangements. The immuneACCESS repertoire file appears here via TCRdb, limited to in-frame rearrangements. These files lack a portion of the clones; in checked studies, under half of the deficit traces to unresolved V genes, and the cause of the others is not known. V, J and clone size are those of that table, while D and trimming were read from the DNA. The sample contains some 170,000 clones, about 90% of them found a single time. The ten largest clonotypes hold 0.95% to 1.5% of the sample.

From the cysteine up to the phenylalanine, the CDR3 has a length of 15 residues. The read is trimmed to its CDR3 DNA, 45 bases read in frame from base 1. The germline V end is reduced by 7 bases and the J end by 6 bases; junction bases left unmatched: 11. CDR1 and CDR2, per the germline V gene (reference sequence), are LNHDA and SQIVND. Overall study results and their limits: Clinical and demographic metadata were provided uncurated, with the amount varying by source and participant.

Sequencing used PBMCs or T cells enriched from blood (not recorded which). This chain is built from TRBV19 and TRBJ2-2, and 7 junction bases match TRBD1. This clonotype was obtained from a human donor with acute COVID-19. The donor label of this sample is uncertain. The CDR3 reads CASNSPNRGPGELFF. The nucleotides read TGTGCCAGTAACTCGCCAAACAGGGGTCCCGGGGAGCTGTTTTTT.